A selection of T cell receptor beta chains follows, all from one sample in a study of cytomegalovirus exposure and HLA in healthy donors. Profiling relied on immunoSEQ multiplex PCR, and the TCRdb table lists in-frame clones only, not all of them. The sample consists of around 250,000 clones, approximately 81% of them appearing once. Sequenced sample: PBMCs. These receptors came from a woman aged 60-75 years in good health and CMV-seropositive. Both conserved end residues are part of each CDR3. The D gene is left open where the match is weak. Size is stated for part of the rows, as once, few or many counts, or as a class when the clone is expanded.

CDR3 protein: CASSYSEVQETQYF
CDR3 DNA: TGTGCCAGCAGTTACTCGGAGGTACAAGAGACCCAGTACTTC
clone size: -
V gene: TRBV6-5
D gene: -
J gene: TRBJ2-5

CDR3 protein: CASENDLAGGTGELFF
CDR3 DNA: TGTGCCAGCGAAAATGACCTAGCGGGAGGAACCGGGGAGCTGTTTTTT
clone size: -
V gene: TRBV7-8
D gene: TRBD2
J gene: TRBJ2-2

CDR3 protein: CASSRQGDTEAFF
CDR3 DNA: TGCGCCAGCAGTAGGCAGGGGGACACTGAAGCTTTCTTT
clone size: -
V gene: TRBV5-1
D gene: TRBD1
J gene: TRBJ1-1

CDR3 protein: CATKTGEFINTEAFF
CDR3 DNA: TGTGCCACTAAAACAGGGGAGTTTATTAACACTGAAGCTTTCTTT
clone size: -
V gene: TRBV19
D gene: TRBD1
J gene: TRBJ1-1

CDR3 protein: CASRKGQGAGTEAFF
CDR3 DNA: TGTGCCAGCAGGAAGGGACAGGGGGCCGGAACTGAAGCTTTCTTT
clone size: few
V gene: TRBV5-6
D gene: TRBD1
J gene: TRBJ1-1

CDR3 protein: CASRGGSYNEQFF
CDR3 DNA: TGTGCCAGTCGAGGGGGTTCCTACAATGAGCAGTTCTTC
clone size: -
V gene: TRBV28
D gene: -
J gene: TRBJ2-1

CDR3 protein: CASSTGQINQPQHF
CDR3 DNA: TGTGCCAGTAGTACGGGACAGATCAATCAGCCCCAGCATTTT
clone size: -
V gene: TRBV19
D gene: TRBD1
J gene: TRBJ1-5

CDR3 protein: CASSLGLAFNEQFF
CDR3 DNA: TGTGCCAGCAGTTTGGGACTAGCTTTCAATGAGCAGTTCTTC
clone size: -
V gene: TRBV28
D gene: TRBD2
J gene: TRBJ2-1

CDR3 protein: CASSSAGQGAVGELFF
CDR3 DNA: TGCGCCAGCAGCTCAGCCGGGCAGGGGGCGGTCGGGGAGCTGTTTTTT
clone size: -
V gene: TRBV4-1
D gene: TRBD1
J gene: TRBJ2-2

CDR3 protein: CASSLGLAEAYEQYF
CDR3 DNA: TGTGCCAGCAGCTTAGGACTAGCGGAGGCCTACGAGCAGTACTTC
clone size: -
V gene: TRBV11-1
D gene: TRBD2
J gene: TRBJ2-7

CDR3 protein: CASSLQGQRERPQHF
CDR3 DNA: TGTGCCAGCAGTTTACAAGGACAGCGCGAAAGACCCCAGCATTTT
clone size: -
V gene: TRBV27
D gene: -
J gene: TRBJ1-5

CDR3 protein: CASSQDLGFSYEQYF
CDR3 DNA: TGTGCCAGCAGCCAAGATCTAGGTTTCTCCTACGAGCAGTACTTC
clone size: -
V gene: TRBV14
D gene: -
J gene: TRBJ2-7

CDR3 protein: CASSGRTGQETQYF
CDR3 DNA: TGTGCCAGCAGCGGGAGGACAGGACAAGAGACCCAGTACTTC
clone size: -
V gene: TRBV5-8
D gene: -
J gene: TRBJ2-5

CDR3 protein: CASTWRTGELFF
CDR3 DNA: TGTGCCAGCACGTGGAGAACCGGGGAGCTGTTTTTT
clone size: -
V gene: TRBV2
D gene: -
J gene: TRBJ2-2

CDR3 protein: CSSSFGFSYEQYF
CDR3 DNA: TGTTCCAGCAGCTTCGGGTTCTCCTACGAGCAGTACTTC
clone size: -
V gene: TRBV7-9
D gene: -
J gene: TRBJ2-7

CDR3 protein: CASSLARIQETQYF
CDR3 DNA: TGTGCCAGCAGTTTAGCCAGGATCCAAGAGACCCAGTACTTC
clone size: -
V gene: TRBV28
D gene: -
J gene: TRBJ2-5

CDR3 protein: CASSLEQGHGAFF
CDR3 DNA: TGTGCCAGCAGCCTGGAACAGGGCCACGGGGCTTTCTTT
clone size: -
V gene: TRBV5-6
D gene: -
J gene: TRBJ1-1

CDR3 protein: CASSPRLGTGTTTNEKLFF
CDR3 DNA: TGTGCCAGCTCACCCCGGCTCGGGACAGGTACCACAACTAATGAAAAACTGTTTTTT
clone size: -
V gene: TRBV18
D gene: TRBD1
J gene: TRBJ1-4

CDR3 protein: CASSSGPHTEAFF
CDR3 DNA: TGTGCCAGCAGCTCAGGCCCTCACACTGAAGCTTTCTTT
clone size: -
V gene: TRBV7-3
D gene: -
J gene: TRBJ1-1

CDR3 protein: CASSPGRNTGELFF
CDR3 DNA: TGTGCCAGCTCACCAGGGCGAAACACCGGGGAGCTGTTTTTT
clone size: -
V gene: TRBV18
D gene: -
J gene: TRBJ2-2

CDR3 protein: CASSEARGTNYGYTF
CDR3 DNA: TGTGCCAGCAGTGAAGCTCGAGGAACTAACTATGGCTACACCTTC
clone size: -
V gene: TRBV2
D gene: -
J gene: TRBJ1-2

CDR3 protein: CASSYPAGEVDTQYF
CDR3 DNA: TGCGCCAGCAGCTATCCAGCGGGAGAAGTAGATACGCAGTATTTT
clone size: -
V gene: TRBV5-1
D gene: TRBD2
J gene: TRBJ2-3